Detailed here is one T cell receptor beta chain. Its antigen is still unknown. Germline lookup yields CDR1 MGHRA and CDR2 YSYEKL. The CDR3 totals 14 residues. Trimming took off 0 bases at V and 5 bases at J, with 8 bases between the two ends. The sample belongs to a study of cytomegalovirus exposure and HLA in healthy donors. Points from the study as a whole: The listing of 150 to 200 TCR beta chains classed them as cytomegalovirus-associated.

This table comes from immunoSEQ multiplex PCR, and its TCRdb copy is limited to in-frame clones, with some not included. The data show fewer than 250,000 clones, approximately 82% seen once. This clonotype was obtained from a woman aged 18-29 years in good health and CMV-seronegative. The J gene is TRBJ1-3, the V gene TRBV4-1; D is unclear. The sequencing sample was made of PBMCs. This chain's CDR3 is CASSQDIGRNTIYF. DNA for the CDR3: TGCGCCAGCAGCCAAGATATAGGGAGAAACACCATATATTTT.